The rows below give T cell receptor beta chains drawn from one sample of a study of cytomegalovirus exposure and HLA in healthy donors. Assay: immunoSEQ multiplex PCR; the TCRdb copy retains only in-frame clones and omits some. The profile shows over 130,000 clones, 66% of them singletons. Sequencing was carried out using PBMCs. All receptors come from a woman aged 55-70 years in good health and CMV-seronegative. Both conserved end residues are part of each CDR3. Fields, in order: clone size, J gene, V gene, D gene, CDR3 DNA, CDR3 protein. The D gene is left open where the match is weak. Some rows have no size entry. The others give once, few or many, or a class for an expanded clone.

size: .
J: TRBJ2-7
V: TRBV9
D: .
DNA: TGTGCCAGCAGCCCAGGTGGAGGACAGAACTCAGCCTACGAGCAGTACTTC
CDR3: CASSPGGGQNSAYEQYF

size: few
J: TRBJ2-1
V: TRBV5-1
D: .
DNA: TGCGCCAGCAGCTTGTCGGGGGTTTCGAATGAGCAGTTCTTC
CDR3: CASSLSGVSNEQFF

size: .
J: TRBJ2-7
V: TRBV27
D: TRBD1
DNA: TGTGCCAGCTTCACGATCCGGGACAGGCCCTACGAGCAGTACTTC
CDR3: CASFTIRDRPYEQYF

size: .
J: TRBJ2-7
V: TRBV9
D: TRBD1
DNA: TGTGCCAGCAGCGTCTCCGGACAGGGTAACGGAGAGCAGTACTTC
CDR3: CASSVSGQGNGEQYF

size: .
J: TRBJ2-5
V: TRBV6-5
D: .
DNA: TGTGCCAGCGGCCTCTCAGGAGGGACCCAGTACTTC
CDR3: CASGLSGGTQYF

size: .
J: TRBJ1-2
V: TRBV27
D: .
DNA: TGTGCCAGCAGTCCAGGGGAGAAAACCTATGGCTACACCTTC
CDR3: CASSPGEKTYGYTF

size: .
J: TRBJ1-1
V: TRBV25-1
D: .
DNA: TGTGCCAGCAGCCCTCTCTCCTCGAACACTGAAGCTTTCTTT
CDR3: CASSPLSSNTEAFF

size: .
J: TRBJ2-3
V: TRBV4-1
D: TRBD2
DNA: TGCGCCAGCAGCCAGAGACTAGCGGGGGGGTTTTACGGAGATACGCAGTATTTT
CDR3: CASSQRLAGGFYGDTQYF

size: few
J: TRBJ1-2
V: TRBV6-6
D: TRBD1
DNA: TGTGCCAGCAGTTTCGCCGGGACAGGGGGCTATGGCTACACCTTC
CDR3: CASSFAGTGGYGYTF

size: once
J: TRBJ2-1
V: TRBV7-3
D: TRBD2
DNA: TGTGCCAGCAGCGCCCGACACCGAACTAGCGGGGGGGCCTCGGACTACAATGAGCAGTTCTTC
CDR3: CASSARHRTSGGASDYNEQFF

size: .
J: TRBJ1-5
V: TRBV10-3
D: TRBD1
DNA: TGTGCCATCAGTGAGGACAGGGTTCAGCCCCAGCATTTT
CDR3: CAISEDRVQPQHF

size: .
J: TRBJ1-1
V: TRBV5-1
D: TRBD1
DNA: TGCGCCAGCAGCCCCATCGCAGGGGGAAGGACTGAAGCTTTCTTT
CDR3: CASSPIAGGRTEAFF

size: .
J: TRBJ2-3
V: TRBV10-2
D: TRBD1
DNA: TGCGCCAGCAGTACCGGGTTCCACAGGGGGCTGGAGGATACGCAGTATTTT
CDR3: CASSTGFHRGLEDTQYF

size: .
J: TRBJ1-6
V: TRBV5-1
D: TRBD1
DNA: TGCGCCAGCAGCCGAGGGACAGGAAAAGAGTCACCCCTCCACTTT
CDR3: CASSRGTGKESPLHF

size: .
J: TRBJ2-1
V: TRBV6-5
D: TRBD2
DNA: TGTGCCAGCAGTCGCACTAGCGGCGCCTACAATGAGCAGTTCTTC
CDR3: CASSRTSGAYNEQFF

size: .
J: TRBJ2-3
V: TRBV5-4
D: TRBD2
DNA: TGTGCCAGCAGCTTTGAACTAGCGGGGGGCACAGATACGCAGTATTTT
CDR3: CASSFELAGGTDTQYF

size: few
J: TRBJ2-1
V: TRBV5-6
D: TRBD2
DNA: TGTGCCAGCAGCTCCCCCCGGGGGACTAGCGGGGGATATGAGCAGTTCTTC
CDR3: CASSSPRGTSGGYEQFF

size: .
J: TRBJ1-3
V: TRBV7-9
D: TRBD1
DNA: TGTGCCAGCAGCTCGACAGGCGCAGGGGGATCTGGAAACACCATATATTTT
CDR3: CASSSTGAGGSGNTIYF

size: few
J: TRBJ2-6
V: TRBV9
D: TRBD1
DNA: TGTGCCAGCAGCGTAGGACAGGGATCGGCGGGGGCCAACGTCCTGACTTTC
CDR3: CASSVGQGSAGANVLTF

size: .
J: TRBJ1-1
V: TRBV5-1
D: .
DNA: TGCGCCAGCAGCTTGGGACAGCAGAACACTGAAGCTTTCTTT
CDR3: CASSLGQQNTEAFF

size: .
J: TRBJ2-4
V: TRBV5-6
D: TRBD2
DNA: TGTGCCAGCAGCTTGGGGACTAGCGTGATGGGGGACATTCAGTACTTC
CDR3: CASSLGTSVMGDIQYF

size: .
J: TRBJ2-7
V: TRBV5-1
D: .
DNA: TGCGCCAGCTCCAGGGGGGATATAAGCTCCTACGAGCAGTACTTC
CDR3: CASSRGDISSYEQYF

size: .
J: TRBJ2-1
V: TRBV7-2
D: TRBD2
DNA: TGTGCCAGCAGCCCCGGACTAGGGGTTAGGGAGCAGTTCTTC
CDR3: CASSPGLGVREQFF

size: .
J: TRBJ1-1
V: TRBV5-6
D: TRBD1
DNA: TGTGCCAGCAGCGGGACAGGGAGGGCTGAAGCTTTCTTT
CDR3: CASSGTGRAEAFF

size: .
J: TRBJ1-2
V: TRBV7-2
D: TRBD1
DNA: TGTGCCAGCGGGGACAGGGGGAGAGATGGCTACACCTTC
CDR3: CASGDRGRDGYTF

size: .
J: TRBJ2-1
V: TRBV7-9
D: .
DNA: TGTGCCAGCAGCCTAAAGGGGGGGGAGCAGTTCTTC
CDR3: CASSLKGGEQFF

size: few
J: TRBJ1-4
V: TRBV15
D: .
DNA: TGTGCCACCAGCGGGCAGGGATTTGAAAAACTGTTTTTT
CDR3: CATSGQGFEKLFF

size: few
J: TRBJ1-1
V: TRBV7-6
D: TRBD1
DNA: TGTGCCAGCAGCCCAACAGGGGGCTTGGGCTCTGAAGCTTTCTTT
CDR3: CASSPTGGLGSEAFF

size: .
J: TRBJ2-3
V: TRBV9
D: TRBD2
DNA: TGTGCCAGCAGCGAACTAGCGGGGGGCCTCACAGATACGCAGTATTTT
CDR3: CASSELAGGLTDTQYF

size: .
J: TRBJ1-3
V: TRBV9
D: TRBD1
DNA: TGTGCCAGCAGCGTATCTCCCGGGACAGGGGCGGGGAGCTCCGGAAACACCATATATTTT
CDR3: CASSVSPGTGAGSSGNTIYF

size: few
J: TRBJ2-1
V: TRBV19
D: .
DNA: TGTGCCAGTAGTATAAAAGGAGCCTACAATGAGCAGTTCTTC
CDR3: CASSIKGAYNEQFF

size: .
J: TRBJ2-3
V: TRBV4-1
D: TRBD2
DNA: TGCGCCAGCAGCCAAGTGCCTAGCGGGGGGGATACGCAGTATTTT
CDR3: CASSQVPSGGDTQYF

size: .
J: TRBJ2-7
V: TRBV14
D: .
DNA: TGTGCCAGCAGCCCATTTGACTCGGACACCTACGAGCAGTACTTC
CDR3: CASSPFDSDTYEQYF

size: few
J: TRBJ2-1
V: TRBV7-9
D: .
DNA: TGTGCCAGCAGCTTAGTACAGGGCTCCTACAATGAGCAGTTCTTC
CDR3: CASSLVQGSYNEQFF

size: once
J: TRBJ1-2
V: TRBV7-2
D: .
DNA: TGTGCCAGCAGCTTCAAGCACAGGGACTATGGCTACACCTTC
CDR3: CASSFKHRDYGYTF

size: .
J: TRBJ1-1
V: TRBV10-3
D: .
DNA: TGTGCCATCAGGCGCGGGGTGGGGGTCACTGAAGCTTTCTTT
CDR3: CAIRRGVGVTEAFF

size: .
J: TRBJ2-7
V: TRBV5-1
D: TRBD1
DNA: TGCGCCAGCAGGAGCGCGACAGGGCCTACCTACGAGCAGTACTTC
CDR3: CASRSATGPTYEQYF